The clone carrying this T cell receptor beta chain has a handful of counts. What it binds is not known. This sample stems from a study of T cells in localized non-small cell lung cancer. Whole-study results and caveats: Uninvolved adjacent lung had more T cell clonality than any other tissue, topping tumor. Patients showing higher blood T cell density tended to see longer overall survival. When the top 100 tumor clones were examined, a median 57 of them also appeared in the adjacent lung, which was paired and uninvolved.

The CDR3 extends over 12 amino acids. The V gene lost 0 bases and the J gene lost 8 bases, with 7 bases spanning the gap. In germline, CDR1 is LGHNT, CDR2 FRNRAP. Produced via immunoSEQ multiplex PCR; TCRdb's table is partial and in-frame only. The table records roughly 40,000 clones, around 81% of them present only once. This chain uses TRBV12-5 with TRBJ1-2; D ambiguous. This TCR came from a male donor older than 55 with stage II lung adenocarcinoma. The sequencing used peripheral blood mononuclear cells, collected before any cancer treatment. In DNA form, the CDR3 reads TGTGCTAGTGGTTTGGTAGGCAGCGGCTACACCTTC. Its protein is CASGLVGSGYTF. The full variable domain, in which reference TRBV12-5 and TRBJ1-2 provide the parts outside the CDR3, is DARVTQTPRHKVTEMGQEVTMRCQPILGHNTVFWYRQTMMQGLELLAYFRNRAPLDDSGMPKDRFSAEMPDATLATLKIQPSEPRDSAVYFCASGLVGSGYTFGSGTRLTVV.